The source of this TCR beta chain is a study of blood T cell repertoires in COVID-19 (dated by TCRdb to the early 2020s). In terms of the full investigation: Samples from collaborators originated in the United States, Italy and Spain and spanned both the acute and convalescent phases of COVID-19. The material from the prospective study consisted of cDNA or gDNA derived from T cells, B-cell-depleted T cells, or PBMCs. Subjects who had been exposed to COVID-19, were actively infected with it, or had recovered from it provided the deeply sampled blood TCRbeta repertoires that made up the dataset. The repertoires were released in a freely available public database intended as a resource for research on the immune response to SARS-CoV-2. Samples came from the ongoing ImmuneRACE study (first 160 participants) plus 1,254 subjects from 6 global collaborators. The sample metadata nearly always contained a de-identified subject ID, COVID-19 status, age in years and sex. Where available, HLA class I and class II types were taken from metadata supplied by the sample provider and were not determined by assay-based typing.

The immunoSEQ Assay, a bias-controlled multiplex PCR, was used to amplify TCRbeta CDR3 regions from genomic DNA. The published analysis was carried out like this. Within the assay, amplification of reference gene primers was used to estimate how many nucleated cells each sample contained. Sequence reads were collapsed and filtered to measure the absolute abundance of every unique TCRbeta CDR3 rearrangement. Productive Simpson clonality was computed per sample as the square root of Simpson's diversity index over productive rearrangements. The source is immuneACCESS, and TCRdb retained only in-frame sequences with V and J called. Part of the clones is not carried over; for the studies checked, unresolved V genes explain less than half of this, and the remainder is unexplained. V and J calls and clone size come straight from that table; D and trimming were deduced from the DNA. The sample table contains 200,000 or so clones; only one count was recorded for less than 90% of them. 20% of the sample is held by the ten biggest clonotypes.

The paper's findings and limits, for the study overall: The amount of clinical and demographic metadata varied by source and participant and was provided uncurated.

From its cysteine to its phenylalanine, the CDR3 spans 14 amino acids. The entry retains the CDR3 DNA only, 42 bases that are in frame from base 1. The trim is 5 bases for V and 2 bases for J, with a gap of 11 bases between the germline ends. The CDR1 and CDR2 encoded by the germline V gene are MDHEN and SYDVKM. Whole blood was collected in K2EDTA tubes by collaborating institutions according to the institutions' own protocols. For TCRbeta analysis, collaborator samples were shipped as frozen whole blood, as isolated PBMCs, or as DNA extracted from either sample type. Remarks on this clone: Its antigen is not yet known. Base-call qualities are not available, and no considerably larger clone is one nucleotide away.

Sequenced: peripheral blood. The receptor chain draws on TRBV28 and TRBJ2-3; matching of 6 bases hints at TRBD1 as the D gene. This sequence was found in a human donor in a cohort sampled during active COVID-19. The CDR3 protein: CASSLGQPTDTQYF. In nucleotides, the sequence is TGTGCCAGCAGTCTCGGACAGCCCACAGATACGCAGTATTTT.